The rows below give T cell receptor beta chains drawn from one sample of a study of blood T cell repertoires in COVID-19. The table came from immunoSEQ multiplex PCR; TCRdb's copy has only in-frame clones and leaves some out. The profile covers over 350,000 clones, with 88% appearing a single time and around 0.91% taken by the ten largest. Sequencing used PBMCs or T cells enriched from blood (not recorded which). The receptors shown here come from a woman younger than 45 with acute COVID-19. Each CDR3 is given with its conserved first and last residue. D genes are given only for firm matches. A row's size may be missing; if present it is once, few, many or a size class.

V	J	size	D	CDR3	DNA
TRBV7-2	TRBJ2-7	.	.	CASSLGPLRSQQYF	TGTGCCAGCAGCTTAGGCCCCCTCAGGTCCCAGCAGTACTTC
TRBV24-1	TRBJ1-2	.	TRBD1	CATSDPTDRDVGYTF	TGTGCCACCAGTGATCCAACAGACAGGGACGTCGGCTACACCTTC
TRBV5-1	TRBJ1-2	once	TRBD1	CASSLQGATYGYTF	TGCGCCAGCAGCTTACAGGGGGCTACCTATGGCTACACCTTC
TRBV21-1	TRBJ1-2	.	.	CASSKAVVRRGRTNYGYTF	TGTGCCAGCAGCAAAGCTGTAGTTAGGAGGGGGCGAACTAACTATGGCTACACCTTC
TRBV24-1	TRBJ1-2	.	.	CATSDSYSGDHGYTF	TGTGCCACCAGTGATTCTTATTCAGGGGATCATGGCTACACCTTC
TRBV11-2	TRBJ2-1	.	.	CASSFGPGRSGNEQFF	TGTGCCAGCAGCTTTGGGCCGGGGAGATCGGGCAATGAGCAGTTCTTC
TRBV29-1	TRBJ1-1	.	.	CSVVQSRNTEAFF	TGCAGCGTTGTGCAGTCCCGGAACACTGAAGCTTTCTTT
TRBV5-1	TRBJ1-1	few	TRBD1	CASSWGTANTEAFF	TGCGCCAGCAGCTGGGGGACAGCGAACACTGAAGCTTTCTTT
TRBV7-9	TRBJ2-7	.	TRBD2	CASSPGGGAGTYEQYF	TGTGCCAGCAGCCCAGGCGGGGGGGCCGGAACCTACGAGCAGTACTTC
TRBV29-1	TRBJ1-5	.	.	CSVAGSRGNQPQHF	TGCAGCGTTGCAGGTTCCAGGGGCAATCAGCCCCAGCATTTT
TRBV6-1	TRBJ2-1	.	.	CASSEAWQYLRFF	TGTGCCAGCAGTGAAGCTTGGCAGTACCTTCGGTTCTTC
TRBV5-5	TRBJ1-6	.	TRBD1	CASNRQGTTGSPLHF	TGTGCCAGCAACCGACAGGGTACTACTGGATCACCCCTCCACTTT
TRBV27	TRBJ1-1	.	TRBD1	CASRDRGSTEAFF	TGTGCCAGCCGGGACAGGGGAAGCACTGAAGCTTTCTTT
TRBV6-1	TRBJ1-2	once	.	CASSEEGRGTYGYTF	TGTGCCAGCAGTGAAGAGGGAAGGGGGACGTATGGCTACACCTTC
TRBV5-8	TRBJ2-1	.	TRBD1	CASSSGQGIREQFF	TGTGCCAGCAGCTCTGGACAGGGTATACGTGAGCAGTTCTTC
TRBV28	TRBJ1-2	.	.	CASSLSTGSASGYTF	TGTGCCAGCAGTTTATCCACAGGTTCGGCCAGTGGCTACACCTTC
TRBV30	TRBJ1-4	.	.	CAWRPPGWWEKLFF	TGTGCCTGGAGGCCGCCAGGTTGGTGGGAAAAACTGTTTTTT
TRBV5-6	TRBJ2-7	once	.	CASSPISHHRGSYEQYF	TGTGCCAGCAGCCCTATCTCTCATCATCGGGGATCCTACGAGCAGTACTTC
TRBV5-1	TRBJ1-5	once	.	CASSLAGTNQPQHF	TGCGCCAGCAGCTTGGCAGGGACTAATCAGCCCCAGCATTTT
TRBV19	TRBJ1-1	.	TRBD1	CASSKDREGTEAFF	TGTGCCAGTAGTAAGGACAGGGAGGGCACTGAAGCTTTCTTT